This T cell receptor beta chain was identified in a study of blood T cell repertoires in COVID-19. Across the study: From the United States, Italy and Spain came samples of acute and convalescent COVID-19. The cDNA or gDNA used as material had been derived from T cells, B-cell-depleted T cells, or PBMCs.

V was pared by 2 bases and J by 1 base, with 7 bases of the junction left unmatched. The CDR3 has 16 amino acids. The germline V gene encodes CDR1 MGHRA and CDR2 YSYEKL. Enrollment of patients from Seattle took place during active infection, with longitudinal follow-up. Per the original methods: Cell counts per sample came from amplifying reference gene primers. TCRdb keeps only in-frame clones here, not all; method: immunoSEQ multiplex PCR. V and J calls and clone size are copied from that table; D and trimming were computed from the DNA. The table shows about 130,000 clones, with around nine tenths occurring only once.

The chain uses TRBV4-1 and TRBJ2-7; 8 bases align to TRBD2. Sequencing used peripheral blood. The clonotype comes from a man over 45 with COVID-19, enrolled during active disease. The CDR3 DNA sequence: TGCGCCAGCAGCCAATCGGTAAGCGGGAGTTCCTACGAGCAGTACTTC. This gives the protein CASSQSVSGSSYEQYF.